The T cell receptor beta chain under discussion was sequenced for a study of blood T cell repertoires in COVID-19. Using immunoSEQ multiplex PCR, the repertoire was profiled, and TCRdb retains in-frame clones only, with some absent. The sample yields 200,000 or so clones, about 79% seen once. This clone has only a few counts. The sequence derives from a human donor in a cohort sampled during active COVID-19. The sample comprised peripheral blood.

CDR3 nucleotides: TGTGCCAGCAGTTACGGTCCGGGACTAGAGGACGAGCAGTACTTC. The encoded protein is CASSYGPGLEDEQYF. The gene calls are TRBV6-5 and TRBJ2-7, with TRBD2 matching 8 bases. J was trimmed by 5 bases and V by 2 bases; bases with no gene match: 8. Germline CDR1 reads MNHEY; CDR2 reads SVGAGI. CDR3 length equals 15 residues.